The present TCR beta chain was sequenced within a study of cytomegalovirus exposure and HLA in healthy donors. With 60 Vbeta and 13 Jbeta primers, the PCR was carried out. Sequencing was performed with immunoSEQ multiplex PCR; in TCRdb, only in-frame clones are kept and a portion is missing. The table records 110,000 or so clones, 77% of them present only once. Regarding the study as a whole: In a later analysis, 16,951 TCR beta sequences were associated with HLA alleles at 0.05 false discovery rate. For most TCR beta V segments, an earlier analysis put the productive rate at about 90% or about 30% of the time.

Healthy people donating bone marrow made up the donors. As concerns this clone: Its matching antigen is unknown.

This receptor was identified in a man between 18 and 35 years old in good health and CMV-seropositive. The sample comprised PBMCs.

CDR3 region: CASSQVSGVGGYTF. The CDR3 DNA sequence: TGTGCCAGCAGCCAAGTATCAGGGGTTGGGGGCTACACCTTC. The gene calls are TRBV14 and TRBJ1-2; the D gene is possibly TRBD1 (6 bases). V was cut by 1 base and J by 8 bases, with 14 bases left in between. This CDR3 is 14 amino acids long. Germline V CDR1 and CDR2: SGHDN, FVKESK. Full variable domain (missing parts from reference TRBV14 and TRBJ1-2): EAGVTQFPSHSVIEKGQTVTLRCDPISGHDNLYWYRRVMGKEIKFLLHFVKESKQDESGMPNNRFLAERTGGTYSTLKVQPAELEDSGVYFCASSQVSGVGGYTFGSGTRLTVV.